This TCR beta chain was profiled in a study of CD8+ T cells in alopecia areata (dated by TCRdb to 2016 to 2019). Concerning the study at large: Treated patients were enrolled in an open-label pilot trial of oral tofacitinib, 5 to 10 mg twice daily, for moderate-to-severe alopecia areata. Biopsies were taken from tofacitinib-treated patients at baseline and at 4 and 24 weeks of treatment, and a later scalp biopsy was taken in several of the tofacitinib-treated patients. Clonality in the scalp was compared among normal scalp (n=4), patchy alopecia areata scalp (n=8), and alopecia totalis/universalis scalp (n=8). The study used high-throughput TCRbeta sequencing to examine T cell clonal expansion in alopecia areata, in both the C3H/HeJ mouse model and human patients. Tofacitinib was given for 6 to 18 months, followed by 6 months of follow-up off drug to assess delayed response and recurrence. Disease severity in treated patients was measured with the SALT score, which quantifies the percentage of affected scalp surface area. RNA came from the PAXgene miRNA kit for fixed scalp, the miRNeasy kit for PBMCs, and the RNeasy kit for mouse skin. Human TCRbeta sequencing covered scalp tissue and sorted CD4+ and CD8+ peripheral blood T cells from patchy and totalis/universalis alopecia areata patients and healthy controls. TCRbeta CDR3 regions were amplified by immunoSEQ multiplex PCR using 35 Vbeta forward and 13 Jbeta reverse primers.

Library creation used the immunoSEQ multiplex PCR assay. RNA was extracted from all samples and reverse transcribed into cDNA, which served as template for TCR sequencing. First-strand cDNA was synthesized using SuperScript III with a 2:1 mix of oligo-dT and random hexamers. Amplification bias was assessed with a synthetic immune receptor repertoire, and residual bias was removed computationally. In the paper's pipeline: Raw reads were preprocessed for error removal, and CDR3 was defined according to IMGT conventions as running from the conserved cysteine to phenylalanine. Clonality was computed as 1 minus the Shannon entropy, with the entropy normalized by log2 of the number of productive unique TCRs. Scalp TCRbeta sequences were cross-referenced with sorted blood CD4 and CD8 repertoires so that the CD4 or CD8 identity of scalp clones could be inferred. TCRdb limited this immuneACCESS table to in-frame rearrangements with V and J called. A share of clones is missing; checked studies link under half to unresolved V genes, and the rest is unexplained. V and J calls and clone size follow that table, whereas D and trimming were derived from the DNA. The sample table records 150,000 to 200,000 clones; 64% of these occur just once. The biggest ten clones account for about 1.3% of the sample.

Points on this clone: The antigen this receptor binds is unknown. The sample holds no much larger clone one base away, and base qualities are not on file.

Broader findings and caveats from the paper: During tofacitinib treatment, many expanded lesional clones stuck around in both scalp and blood, and this persistence may partly explain why relapse happens after treatment is stopped. Shared TCR sequences between patients were less evident than in mice, which may be partly attributable to HLA diversity in the patient population. Compared with normal scalp, lesional scalp had higher clonality and more expanded CD8+ clones, particularly in alopecia totalis/universalis, a pattern that suggests antigenic drive. The treated cohort was small, with a single nonresponder, so links between baseline CD8+ expansion and response need larger studies. Scalp clonality and the number of expanded CD8+ clones among the top 100 scalp clones were significantly decreased by tofacitinib. Resident alphabeta T cells in normal human skin are also sequenced, complicating scalp TCR repertoire analysis, unlike mouse skin dominated by gammadelta T cells.

CDR1 and CDR2 (SGHDT, YYEEEE) derive from the germline V gene. V is shortened by 0 bases, J by 10 bases, and the region joining them spans 8 bases. The cysteine opens and the phenylalanine closes a CDR3 of 13 amino acids. The DNA shown is the 39-base CDR3, in frame from base 1. What this sample's treatment or condition label stands for: oral pan-JAK inhibitor, 5-10 mg twice daily. Lesional scalp punch biopsies and peripheral blood were collected from alopecia areata patients. PBMCs were isolated by density centrifugation and stained for CD3, CD4 and CD8, after which CD4+ and CD8+ T cells were sorted on a FACSAria.

Specimen: CD4+ T cells sorted from blood, collected between weeks 49 and 50, from a patient treated with tofacitinib. Recombination joined TRBV5-6 with TRBJ1-6, with the D gene uncertain. The origin of this receptor is a human donor with alopecia areata. Here the CDR3 is given as CASSLDVISPLHF. The nucleotide sequence is given as TGTGCCAGCAGCTTGGATGTGATATCACCCCTCCACTTT.